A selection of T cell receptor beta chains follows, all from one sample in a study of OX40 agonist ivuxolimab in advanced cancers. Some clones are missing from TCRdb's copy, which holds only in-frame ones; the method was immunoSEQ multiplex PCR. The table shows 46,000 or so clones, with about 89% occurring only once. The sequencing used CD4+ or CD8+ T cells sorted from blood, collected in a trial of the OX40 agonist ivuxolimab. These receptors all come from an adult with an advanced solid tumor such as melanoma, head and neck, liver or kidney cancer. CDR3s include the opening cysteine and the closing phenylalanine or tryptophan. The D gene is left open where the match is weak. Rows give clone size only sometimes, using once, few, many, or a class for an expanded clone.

CDR3aa: CASSHKGAVSTEAFF
CDR3nt: TGTGCCAGCAGCCATAAGGGGGCTGTGAGCACTGAAGCTTTCTTT
v_gene: TRBV14
abundance: NA
j_gene: TRBJ1-1
d_gene: TRBD1

CDR3aa: CASSLIHGQPTVVKAFF
CDR3nt: TGTGCCAGCAGTCTCATCCATGGGCAGCCGACGGTCGTTAAAGCTTTCTTT
v_gene: TRBV27
abundance: NA
j_gene: TRBJ1-1
d_gene: NA

CDR3aa: CASSLGDRANQPQHF
CDR3nt: TGTGCCAGTAGTTTAGGGGACAGGGCCAATCAGCCCCAGCATTTT
v_gene: TRBV19
abundance: NA
j_gene: TRBJ1-5
d_gene: TRBD1

CDR3aa: CAWSPFSVEGELFF
CDR3nt: TGTGCCTGGAGTCCTTTTAGCGTGGAAGGGGAGCTGTTTTTT
v_gene: TRBV30
abundance: NA
j_gene: TRBJ2-2
d_gene: NA

CDR3aa: CASSLGRARQPQHF
CDR3nt: TGTGCCAGCAGTTTGGGGCGAGCCAGACAGCCCCAGCATTTT
v_gene: TRBV6-6
abundance: NA
j_gene: TRBJ1-5
d_gene: NA

CDR3aa: CSVVDTEAFF
CDR3nt: TGCAGCGTTGTGGACACTGAAGCTTTCTTT
v_gene: TRBV29-1
abundance: NA
j_gene: TRBJ1-1
d_gene: NA

CDR3aa: CASIKRTSGSLLTDTQYF
CDR3nt: TGTGCCAGCATCAAGAGGACTAGCGGGAGCCTGCTCACAGATACGCAGTATTTT
v_gene: TRBV7-9
abundance: NA
j_gene: TRBJ2-3
d_gene: TRBD2

CDR3aa: CASSMQGAGTEAFF
CDR3nt: TGTGCCAGTAGTATGCAGGGGGCGGGGACTGAAGCTTTCTTT
v_gene: TRBV19
abundance: NA
j_gene: TRBJ1-1
d_gene: TRBD1

CDR3aa: CASSLRGSNQPQHF
CDR3nt: TGTGCCAGCAGCCTCCGGGGAAGTAATCAGCCCCAGCATTTT
v_gene: TRBV13
abundance: NA
j_gene: TRBJ1-5
d_gene: NA

CDR3aa: CASSFAESSYEQYF
CDR3nt: TGTGCCAGCAGCTTCGCAGAGAGCTCCTACGAGCAGTACTTC
v_gene: TRBV13
abundance: NA
j_gene: TRBJ2-7
d_gene: NA

CDR3aa: CASSYYGGVIHYEQYF
CDR3nt: TGTGCCAGCAGTTACTACGGGGGGGTCATACACTACGAGCAGTACTTC
v_gene: TRBV6-6
abundance: NA
j_gene: TRBJ2-7
d_gene: TRBD2

CDR3aa: CASSLLPQRVATYEQYF
CDR3nt: TGTGCCAGCAGCTTACTCCCCCAAAGGGTAGCCACCTACGAGCAGTACTTC
v_gene: TRBV7-2
abundance: NA
j_gene: TRBJ2-7
d_gene: NA

CDR3aa: CASGLFLGAPNTEAFF
CDR3nt: TGTGCTAGTGGTTTGTTCCTCGGAGCTCCGAACACTGAAGCTTTCTTT
v_gene: TRBV12-5
abundance: NA
j_gene: TRBJ1-1
d_gene: NA

CDR3aa: CASSLGTEIYEQYF
CDR3nt: TGTGCCAGCAGCTTAGGGACAGAGATCTACGAGCAGTACTTC
v_gene: TRBV7-2
abundance: NA
j_gene: TRBJ2-7
d_gene: NA

CDR3aa: CASRGRGYNEQFF
CDR3nt: TGTGCCAGCCGGGGCAGGGGCTACAATGAGCAGTTCTTC
v_gene: TRBV2
abundance: NA
j_gene: TRBJ2-1
d_gene: NA

CDR3aa: CASRRGRFEETQYF
CDR3nt: TGTGCCAGTAGAAGAGGGCGGTTTGAGGAGACCCAGTACTTC
v_gene: TRBV19
abundance: NA
j_gene: TRBJ2-5
d_gene: NA

CDR3aa: CASSWTGFDTEAFF
CDR3nt: TGTGCCAGTAGTTGGACAGGCTTTGACACTGAAGCTTTCTTT
v_gene: TRBV19
abundance: NA
j_gene: TRBJ1-1
d_gene: TRBD1

CDR3aa: CASSTRVLASEQYF
CDR3nt: TGTGCCAGTAGTACCAGGGTATTAGCGAGTGAGCAGTACTTC
v_gene: TRBV19
abundance: NA
j_gene: TRBJ2-7
d_gene: NA

CDR3aa: CASQGGGYEQYF
CDR3nt: TGTGCTTCCCAGGGGGGGGGATACGAGCAGTACTTC
v_gene: TRBV14
abundance: NA
j_gene: TRBJ2-7
d_gene: NA

CDR3aa: CASSLRGPFREQYF
CDR3nt: TGTGCCAGCAGTTTACGGGGGCCCTTTCGCGAGCAGTACTTC
v_gene: TRBV27
abundance: once
j_gene: TRBJ2-7
d_gene: NA

CDR3aa: CASSQDRSSSYEQYF
CDR3nt: TGCGCCAGCAGCCAAGATAGAAGTAGCTCCTACGAGCAGTACTTC
v_gene: TRBV4-3
abundance: few
j_gene: TRBJ2-7
d_gene: NA

CDR3aa: CASSEGDRVFGEAFF
CDR3nt: TGTGCCAGCAGTGAGGGGGACAGGGTGTTTGGTGAAGCTTTCTTT
v_gene: TRBV6-4
abundance: NA
j_gene: TRBJ1-1
d_gene: TRBD1

CDR3aa: CASSSHGGGFDEQFF
CDR3nt: TGTGCCAGCAGCTCCCACGGTGGAGGCTTCGATGAGCAGTTCTTC
v_gene: TRBV9
abundance: NA
j_gene: TRBJ2-1
d_gene: NA

CDR3aa: CASSPDRVGNTEAFF
CDR3nt: TGTGCCAGCAGTCCGGACAGGGTGGGAAACACTGAAGCTTTCTTT
v_gene: TRBV27
abundance: NA
j_gene: TRBJ1-1
d_gene: TRBD1

CDR3aa: CASSVSSLAGSPYEQYF
CDR3nt: TGTGCCAGCAGCGTGTCTTCACTAGCGGGGTCGCCCTACGAGCAGTACTTC
v_gene: TRBV9
abundance: NA
j_gene: TRBJ2-7
d_gene: TRBD2